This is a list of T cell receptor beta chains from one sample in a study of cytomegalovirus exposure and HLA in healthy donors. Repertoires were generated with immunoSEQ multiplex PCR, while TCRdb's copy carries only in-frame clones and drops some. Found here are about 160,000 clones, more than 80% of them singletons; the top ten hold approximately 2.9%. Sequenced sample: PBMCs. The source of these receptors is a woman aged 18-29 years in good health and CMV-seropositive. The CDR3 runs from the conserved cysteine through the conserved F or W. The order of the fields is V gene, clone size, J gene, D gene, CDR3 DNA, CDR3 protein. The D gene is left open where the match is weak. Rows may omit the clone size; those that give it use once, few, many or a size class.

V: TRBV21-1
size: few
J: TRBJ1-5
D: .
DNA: TGTGCCAGCAGCAAAGGACCCACGGGACAGAGAAGGTCGCCCCAGCATTTT
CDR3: CASSKGPTGQRRSPQHF

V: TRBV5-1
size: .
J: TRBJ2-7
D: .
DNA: TGCGCCAGCAGCATCCCCTTAACCAACTCCGAGCAGTACTTC
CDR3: CASSIPLTNSEQYF

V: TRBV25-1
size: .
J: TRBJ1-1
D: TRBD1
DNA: TGTGCCAGCAGTGATAAGGGGGCCTACACTGAAGCTTTCTTT
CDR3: CASSDKGAYTEAFF

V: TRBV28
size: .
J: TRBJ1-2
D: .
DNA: TGTGCCAGCGGGAGGACTTACTATGGCTACACCTTC
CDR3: CASGRTYYGYTF

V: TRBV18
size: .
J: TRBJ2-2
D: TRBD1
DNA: TGTGCCAGCTCACAAGGACAGGGGCCCAACACCGGGGAGCTGTTTTTT
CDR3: CASSQGQGPNTGELFF

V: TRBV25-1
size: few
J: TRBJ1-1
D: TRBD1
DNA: TGTGCCAGCAGTGTACAGGGGGACACTGAAGCTTTCTTT
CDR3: CASSVQGDTEAFF

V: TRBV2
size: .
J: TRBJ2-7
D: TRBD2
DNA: TGTGCCAGCAGTCGGGACTACTCCTACGAGCAGTACTTC
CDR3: CASSRDYSYEQYF

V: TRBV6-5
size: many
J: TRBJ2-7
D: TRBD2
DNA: TGTGCCAGCAGTTACCTAGCGGGAGAAATGGACGAGCAGTACTTC
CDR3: CASSYLAGEMDEQYF

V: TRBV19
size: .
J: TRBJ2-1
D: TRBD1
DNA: TGTGCCAGCAAACGACTCGTGGGACAGGCCTACAATGAGCAGTTCTTC
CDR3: CASKRLVGQAYNEQFF

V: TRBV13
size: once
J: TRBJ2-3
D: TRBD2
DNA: TGTGCCAGCACGATTCAGTCTAGCGGGGGTGAGACGCAGTATTTT
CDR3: CASTIQSSGGETQYF

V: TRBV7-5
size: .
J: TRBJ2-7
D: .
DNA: TGTGTCAGAAGCTTAACCCCCCGTCAGGGGGATTACTACGAGCAGTACTTC
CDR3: CVRSLTPRQGDYYEQYF

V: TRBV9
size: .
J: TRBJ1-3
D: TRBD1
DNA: TGTGCCAGCAGCGTAGAGACAGGGCGAGACACCATATATTTT
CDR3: CASSVETGRDTIYF

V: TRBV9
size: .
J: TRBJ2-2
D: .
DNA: TGTGCCAGCAGCGTAGCCGGTCTCCGAAGAGACACCGGGGAGCTGTTTTTT
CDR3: CASSVAGLRRDTGELFF

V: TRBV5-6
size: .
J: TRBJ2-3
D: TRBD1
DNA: TGTGCCAGCAGCTACACAGGGGGCAGAGATACGCAGTATTTT
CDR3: CASSYTGGRDTQYF